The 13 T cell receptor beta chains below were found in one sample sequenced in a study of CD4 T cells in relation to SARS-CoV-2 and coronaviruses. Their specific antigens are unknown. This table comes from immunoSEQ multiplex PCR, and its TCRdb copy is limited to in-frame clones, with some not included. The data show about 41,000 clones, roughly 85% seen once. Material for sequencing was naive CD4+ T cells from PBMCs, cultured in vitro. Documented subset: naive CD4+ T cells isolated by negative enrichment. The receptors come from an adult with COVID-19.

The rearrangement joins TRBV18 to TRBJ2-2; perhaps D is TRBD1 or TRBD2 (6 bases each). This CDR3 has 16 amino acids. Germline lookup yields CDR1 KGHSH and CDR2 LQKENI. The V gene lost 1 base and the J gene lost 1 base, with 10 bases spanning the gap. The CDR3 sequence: CASSPLRGENTGELFF. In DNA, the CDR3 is TGTGCCAGCTCACCACTGAGGGGGGAGAACACCGGGGAGCTGTTTTTT. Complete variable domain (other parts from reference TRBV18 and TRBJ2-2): NAGVMQNPRHLVRRRGQEARLRCSPMKGHSHVYWYRQLPEEGLKFMVYLQKENIIDESGMPKERFSAEFPKEGPSILRIQQVVRGDSAAYFCASSPLRGENTGELFFGEGSRLTVL.

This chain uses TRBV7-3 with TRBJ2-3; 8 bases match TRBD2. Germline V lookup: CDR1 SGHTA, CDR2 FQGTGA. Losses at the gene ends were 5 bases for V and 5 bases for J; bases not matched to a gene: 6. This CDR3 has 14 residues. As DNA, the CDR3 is TGTGCCAGCAGCCTCGGACTAGCTGAAGATACGCAGTATTTT. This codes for CASSLGLAEDTQYF.

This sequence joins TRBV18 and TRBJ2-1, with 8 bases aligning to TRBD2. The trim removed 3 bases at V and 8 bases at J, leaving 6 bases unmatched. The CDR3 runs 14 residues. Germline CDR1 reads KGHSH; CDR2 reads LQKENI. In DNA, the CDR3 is TGTGCCAGCTCACCGGGACTAGTTCCGTATGAGCAGTTCTTC. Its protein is CASSPGLVPYEQFF.

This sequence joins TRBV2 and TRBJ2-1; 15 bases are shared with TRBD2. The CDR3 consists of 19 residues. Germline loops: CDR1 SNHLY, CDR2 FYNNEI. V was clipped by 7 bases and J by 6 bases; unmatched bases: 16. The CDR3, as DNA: TGTGCCAGCACCTCGGGACTAGCGGGAGGAAGCTGGTTTGGCAATGAGCAGTTCTTC. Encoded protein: CASTSGLAGGSWFGNEQFF.

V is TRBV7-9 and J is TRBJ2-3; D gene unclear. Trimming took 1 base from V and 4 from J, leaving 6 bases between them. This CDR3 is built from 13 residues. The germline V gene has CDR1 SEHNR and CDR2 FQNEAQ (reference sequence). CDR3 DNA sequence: TGTGCCAGCAGCTTAGTCTTGGCAGATACGCAGTATTTT. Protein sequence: CASSLVLADTQYF. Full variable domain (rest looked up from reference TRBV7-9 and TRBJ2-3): DTGVSQNPRHKITKRGQNVTFRCDPISEHNRLYWYRQTLGQGPEFLTYFQNEAQLEKSRLLSDRFSAERPKGSFSTLEIQRTEQGDSAMYLCASSLVLADTQYFGPGTRLTVL.

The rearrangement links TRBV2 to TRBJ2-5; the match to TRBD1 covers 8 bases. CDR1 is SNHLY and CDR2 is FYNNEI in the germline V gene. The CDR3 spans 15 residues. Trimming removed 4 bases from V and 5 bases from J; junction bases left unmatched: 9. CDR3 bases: TGTGCCAGCAGTGGAAGAACAGGGGGTTTGGAGACCCAGTACTTC. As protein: CASSGRTGGLETQYF.

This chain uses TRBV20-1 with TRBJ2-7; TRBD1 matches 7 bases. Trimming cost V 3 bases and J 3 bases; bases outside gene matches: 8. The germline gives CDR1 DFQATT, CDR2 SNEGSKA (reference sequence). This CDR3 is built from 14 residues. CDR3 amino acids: CSASRDSQHYEQYF. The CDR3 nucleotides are TGCAGTGCTAGTCGGGACAGTCAACACTACGAGCAGTACTTC.

The CDR3 DNA is TGTGCCAGCGGCGCGGGAGGAAGCAATCAGCCCCAGCATTTT. Translating it yields CASGAGGSNQPQHF. V usage is TRBV2 and J usage is TRBJ1-5; D is undetermined. Trimming took 8 bases from V and 1 from J, leaving 12 bases between them. CDR3 length equals 14 residues. Germline assignment: CDR1 SNHLY and CDR2 FYNNEI. The full variable domain, its missing parts supplied by reference TRBV2 and TRBJ1-5, is EPEVTQTPSHQVTQMGQEVILRCVPISNHLYFYWYRQILGQKVEFLVSFYNNEISEKSEIFDDQFSVERPDGSNFTLKIRSTKLEDSAMYFCASGAGGSNQPQHFGDGTRLSIL.

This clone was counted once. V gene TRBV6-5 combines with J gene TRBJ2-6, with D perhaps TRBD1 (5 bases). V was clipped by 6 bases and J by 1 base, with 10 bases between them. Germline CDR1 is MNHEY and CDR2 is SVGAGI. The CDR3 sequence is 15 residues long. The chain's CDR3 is CASRAQGSGANVLTF. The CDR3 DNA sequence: TGTGCCAGCAGGGCCCAGGGATCTGGGGCCAACGTCCTGACTTTC.

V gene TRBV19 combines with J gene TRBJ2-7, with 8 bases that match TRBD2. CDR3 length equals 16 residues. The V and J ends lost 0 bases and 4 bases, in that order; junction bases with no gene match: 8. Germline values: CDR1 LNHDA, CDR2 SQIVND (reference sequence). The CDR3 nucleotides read TGTGCCAGTAGTATAGATACAGGACTAGCAAGTTACGAGCAGTACTTC. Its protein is CASSIDTGLASYEQYF.

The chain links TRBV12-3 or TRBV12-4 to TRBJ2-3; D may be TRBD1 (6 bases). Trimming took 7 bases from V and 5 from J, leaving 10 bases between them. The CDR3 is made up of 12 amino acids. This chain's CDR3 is CASTRGIDTQYF. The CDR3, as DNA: TGTGCCAGCACCAGGGGTATAGATACGCAGTATTTT.

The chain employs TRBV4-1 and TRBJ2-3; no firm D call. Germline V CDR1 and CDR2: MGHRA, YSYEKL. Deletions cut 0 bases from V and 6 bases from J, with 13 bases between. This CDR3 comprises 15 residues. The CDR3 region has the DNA TGCGCCAGCAGCCAAGATCGGTTCGTGTGGGATACGCAGTATTTT. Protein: CASSQDRFVWDTQYF.

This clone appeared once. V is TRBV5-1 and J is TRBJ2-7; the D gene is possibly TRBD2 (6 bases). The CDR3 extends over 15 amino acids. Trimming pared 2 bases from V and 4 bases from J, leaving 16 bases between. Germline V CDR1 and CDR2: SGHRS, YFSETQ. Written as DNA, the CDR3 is TGCGCCAGCAGCTTAGGGCGGCGGGAACAATACGAGCAGTACTTC. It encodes CASSLGRREQYEQYF.